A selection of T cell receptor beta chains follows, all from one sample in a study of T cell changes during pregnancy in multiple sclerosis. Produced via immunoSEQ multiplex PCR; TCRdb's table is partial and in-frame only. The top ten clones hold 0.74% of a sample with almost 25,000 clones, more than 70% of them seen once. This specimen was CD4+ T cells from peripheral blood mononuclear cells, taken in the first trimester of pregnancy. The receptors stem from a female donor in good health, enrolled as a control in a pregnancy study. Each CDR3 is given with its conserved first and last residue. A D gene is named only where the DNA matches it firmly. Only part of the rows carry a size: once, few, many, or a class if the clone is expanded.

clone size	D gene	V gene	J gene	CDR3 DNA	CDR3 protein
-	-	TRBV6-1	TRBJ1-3	TGTGCCAGCAGTGAATCCGGGGGAGACACCATATATTTT	CASSESGGDTIYF
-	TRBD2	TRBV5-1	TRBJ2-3	TGCGCCAGCAGCTTAGACCGACTAGCGGGGGGGGGTGCAGATACGCAGTATTTT	CASSLDRLAGGGADTQYF
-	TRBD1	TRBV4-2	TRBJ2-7	TGTGCCAGCAGCCTCCGGGACAGGGGGCCCTACGAGCAGTACTTC	CASSLRDRGPYEQYF
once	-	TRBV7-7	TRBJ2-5	TGTGCTAGCAGCTTAAGCGGAAACCAAGAGACCCAGTACTTC	CASSLSGNQETQYF
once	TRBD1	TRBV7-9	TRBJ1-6	TGTGCCAGCAGCTCGGGACAGAACAATTCACCCCTCCACTTT	CASSSGQNNSPLHF
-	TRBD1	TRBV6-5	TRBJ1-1	TGTGCCAGCAGGGCGGACAGGGCCATGAACACTGAAGCTTTCTTT	CASRADRAMNTEAFF
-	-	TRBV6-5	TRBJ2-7	TGTGCCAGCGGAGGTACAAGAGCGAACTCCGAGCAGTACTTC	CASGGTRANSEQYF
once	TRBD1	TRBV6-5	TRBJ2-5	TGTGCCAGCAGTTACGTTTCAACAGGGGGCAGGTCGACCCAGTACTTC	CASSYVSTGGRSTQYF
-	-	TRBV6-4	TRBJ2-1	TGTGCCAGTATACTAGGGTATAGCGATGAGCAGTTCTTC	CASILGYSDEQFF
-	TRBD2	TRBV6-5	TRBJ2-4	TGTGCCAGCACGAGCGGGAGGGGCAGCATTCAGTACTTC	CASTSGRGSIQYF
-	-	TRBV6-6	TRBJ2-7	TGTGCCAGCGGACGGGACTTCTCCTACGAGCAGTACTTC	CASGRDFSYEQYF
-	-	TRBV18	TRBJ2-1	TGTGCCAGCTCACCCGGGGGGCCGATGAGTTACAATGAGCAGTTCTTC	CASSPGGPMSYNEQFF
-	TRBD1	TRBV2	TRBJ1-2	TGTGCCAGCAGGATTCCGGGACAGAAAAACTATGGCTACACCTTC	CASRIPGQKNYGYTF
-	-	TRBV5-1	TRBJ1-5	TGCGCCAGCAGCTTAACACCGGGGGGGAAAGATCAGCCCCAGCATTTT	CASSLTPGGKDQPQHF
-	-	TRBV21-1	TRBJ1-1	TGTGCCAGCAGCAGGACAGGGAGTTGGACTGAAGCTTTCTTT	CASSRTGSWTEAFF
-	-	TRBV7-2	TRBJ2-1	TGTGCCAGCAGCTTAGCTGGACTAGGGGGGGATGAGCAGTTCTTC	CASSLAGLGGDEQFF
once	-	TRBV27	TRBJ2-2	TGTGCCAGCAGTCCTCTCAAGACAGCAAACACCGGGGAGCTGTTTTTT	CASSPLKTANTGELFF
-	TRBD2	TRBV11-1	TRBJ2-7	TGTGCCAGCAGCCGGACTAGCGGGAGTCAGGAGCAGTACTTC	CASSRTSGSQEQYF
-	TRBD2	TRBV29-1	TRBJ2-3	TGCAGCGTTGGGGCTGGGAGGGGAGATACGCAGTATTTT	CSVGAGRGDTQYF
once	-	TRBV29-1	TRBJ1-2	TGCAGCGTTGGGCGGGGAGAGGATGGCTACACCTTC	CSVGRGEDGYTF
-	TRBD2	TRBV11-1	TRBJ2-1	TGTGCCAGCAGCCCGCGCGGACTAGCGGGAGGGTCCTTGGCTGAGCAGTTCTTC	CASSPRGLAGGSLAEQFF
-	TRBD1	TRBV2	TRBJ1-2	TGTGCCAGCCATATCTCCCCCGGACAGGGGGCTGCTGGCTACACCTTC	CASHISPGQGAAGYTF
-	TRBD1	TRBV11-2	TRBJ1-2	TGTGCCAGCAGGAATACCGGGACAGCCACTAACTATGGCTACACCTTC	CASRNTGTATNYGYTF
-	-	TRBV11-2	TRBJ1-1	TGTGCCAGCAGCTTAGCCGGGGGATCGAACACTGAAGCTTTCTTT	CASSLAGGSNTEAFF
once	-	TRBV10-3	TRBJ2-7	TGTGCCACCTCCGGGTGGAGGGGGGGAAACTACGAGCAGTACTTC	CATSGWRGGNYEQYF
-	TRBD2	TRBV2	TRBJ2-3	TGTGCCAGCAGTGGTAGCGGGCGAGATACGCAGTATTTT	CASSGSGRDTQYF
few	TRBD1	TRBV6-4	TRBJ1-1	TGTGCCAGCAGTCATACACAGGGGGATGAAGCTTTCTTT	CASSHTQGDEAFF
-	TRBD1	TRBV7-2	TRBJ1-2	TGTGCCAGCAGCTTAGCCAGGGGGCATGGCTACACCTTC	CASSLARGHGYTF
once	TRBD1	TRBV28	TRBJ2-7	TGTGCCAGCAGTTCCCCGGGACAGTCCTACGAGCAGTACTTC	CASSSPGQSYEQYF
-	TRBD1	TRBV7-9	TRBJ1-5	TGTGCCAGCAGCCAAACAGACAGGGGGCATCAGCCCCAGCATTTT	CASSQTDRGHQPQHF
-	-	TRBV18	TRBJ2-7	TGTGCCAGCTCACGCGGTGTCGGATACGAGCAGTACTTC	CASSRGVGYEQYF
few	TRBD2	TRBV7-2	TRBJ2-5	TGTGCCAGCAGTTCCGGGACTAGCGGGGGCCAAGAGACCCAGTACTTC	CASSSGTSGGQETQYF
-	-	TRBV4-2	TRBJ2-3	TGTGCCAGCAGCCAAGCGGGAGCGGCCACGCAGTATTTT	CASSQAGAATQYF
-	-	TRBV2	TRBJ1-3	TGTGCCAGCAGCCCAGGGTTTAACTCTGGAAACACCATATATTTT	CASSPGFNSGNTIYF
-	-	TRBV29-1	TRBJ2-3	TGCAGCGTTGAACCGACCGTCGGGGATACGCAGTATTTT	CSVEPTVGDTQYF
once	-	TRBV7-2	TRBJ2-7	TGTGCCAGCAGCCAGAGGGCGACGTACTCCTACGAGCAGTACTTC	CASSQRATYSYEQYF
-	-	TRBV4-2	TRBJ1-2	TGTGCCAGCAGCCCCGCGGGGGTACGGTATGGCTACACCTTC	CASSPAGVRYGYTF
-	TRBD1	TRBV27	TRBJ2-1	TGTGCCAGCAGTTTATGGACAGGGTACTACAATGAGCAGTTCTTC	CASSLWTGYYNEQFF
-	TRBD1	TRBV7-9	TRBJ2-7	TGTGCCAGCAGCCCCTATGGGACAGACCTCTACGAGCAGTACTTC	CASSPYGTDLYEQYF
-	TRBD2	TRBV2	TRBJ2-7	TGTGCCAGCAATCCCTACCAGCCGGGACTAGCGGGAGTCGAGCAGTACTTC	CASNPYQPGLAGVEQYF
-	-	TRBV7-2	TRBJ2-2	TGTGCCAGCAGCCGGGAGAGCCCCGCCACCGGGGAGCTGTTTTTT	CASSRESPATGELFF
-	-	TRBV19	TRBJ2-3	TGTGCCAGTACTCCGGGATTCACAGATACGCAGTATTTT	CASTPGFTDTQYF
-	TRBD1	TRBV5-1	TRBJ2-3	TGCGCCAGCAGCTTGGGACAGGGGGCCCCCTCAGATACGCAGTATTTT	CASSLGQGAPSDTQYF
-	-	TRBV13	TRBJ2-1	TGTGCCAGCAGCTTCGGGCGGGCATACAATGAGCAGTTCTTC	CASSFGRAYNEQFF
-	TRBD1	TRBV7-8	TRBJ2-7	TGTGCCAGCAGCCGGACCGGGACAGGGGCCTACGAGCAGTACTTC	CASSRTGTGAYEQYF
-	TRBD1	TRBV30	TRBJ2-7	TGTGCCTGGAGGGGGGCAAAGACAGGGAATTACGAGCAGTACTTC	CAWRGAKTGNYEQYF
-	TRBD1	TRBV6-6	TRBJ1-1	TGTGCCAGCAGCCCGGGACAGGGATTGGGGAACACTGAAGCTTTCTTT	CASSPGQGLGNTEAFF
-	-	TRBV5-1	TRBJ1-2	TGCGCCAGCAGCCTCAGCCTAGAAAAGGCTTTCGTCGTCGGCTACACCTTC	CASSLSLEKAFVVGYTF
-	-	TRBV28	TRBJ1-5	TGTGCCACCCGAAGTGGCGCGAGGAATGGTAATCAGCCCCAGCATTTT	CATRSGARNGNQPQHF
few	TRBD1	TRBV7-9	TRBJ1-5	TGTGCCAGCAGCTTAGTTCGCAGGGGGTCCAATCAGCCCCAGCATTTT	CASSLVRRGSNQPQHF
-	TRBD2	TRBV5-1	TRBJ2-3	TGCGCCAGCAGCTCCGGGAGGAGGGCCGAAACCTTAAGCACAGATACGCAGTATTTT	CASSSGRRAETLSTDTQYF
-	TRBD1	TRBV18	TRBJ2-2	TGTGCCAGCTCAACGACAGGGTTGACCGGGGAGCTGTTTTTT	CASSTTGLTGELFF
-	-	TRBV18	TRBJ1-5	TGTGCCAGCTCACCAGGGGCCGCTAATCAGCCCCAGCATTTT	CASSPGAANQPQHF
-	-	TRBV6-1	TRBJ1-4	TGTGCCAGCTCTCGACCGTCTAGAGCTAATGAAAAACTGTTTTTT	CASSRPSRANEKLFF
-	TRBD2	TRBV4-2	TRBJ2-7	TGTGCCAGCAGCCAAGAAAGGGGAGGGAGCGAGCAGTACTTC	CASSQERGGSEQYF
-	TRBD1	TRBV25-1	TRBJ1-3	TGTGCCAGCAGTGGGCAACTAGACAGGGACGATGGAAACACCATATATTTT	CASSGQLDRDDGNTIYF